This TCR beta chain originates from a study of a mutant IDH1 vaccine in newly diagnosed glioma. Study summary: Week 47 marked visit V13, whereas week 35 marked visit V12.

The germline V gene has CDR1 MNHEY and CDR2 SMNVEV (reference sequence). Trimming stripped 5 bases from V and 0 bases from J, with 5 bases between. This CDR3 region has 13 residues. Generated by immunoSEQ multiplex PCR, the TCRdb table keeps only in-frame clones and is missing some. There are tens of thousands of clones in the sample; more than 75% occur only once, and less than 5.5% lies in the top ten. Study conclusions and caveats: Vaccine-induced immune responses occurred in less than 95% of patients.

This sample's time point: week 47, end of study. The vaccine gave 300 ug of a 20-mer mutant IDH1 peptide subcutaneously per dose. With regard to this clone: Antigen unknown.

The J gene is TRBJ1-5, the V gene TRBV27, with D hard to call. Sequencing was performed on PBMCs, taken from a glioma patient whose treatment included an IDH1 peptide vaccine. This receptor was identified in a middle-aged woman with glioma. Some clones in this sample may be carry-over from other donors' samples. CDR3 sequence: CASSRNSNQPQHF. Written as DNA, the CDR3 is TGTGCCAGCAGTCGAAATAGCAATCAGCCCCAGCATTTT.